Below, 15 T cell receptor beta chains from the same sample are listed, as sequenced in a study of T-cell memory formation after mild COVID-19. TCRdb re-analysed the 5' RACE reads in MiXCR, keeping a single row per CDR3 protein. The top ten hold 8.8% of the sample, which has over 350,000 distinct CDR3 sequences, 24% seen once. The sequencing sample was made of PBMCs or a T cell subset sorted from them (not recorded which). The source is an adult woman who had mild COVID-19 (a few samples of this study predate the infection). Cell type and time point are not known.

This clonotype was counted a few times. The rearrangement uses TRBV5-1 and TRBJ2-1, with 7 bases fitting TRBD1. There are 17 residues in the CDR3. After removal of 4 bases from V and 0 bases from J, the junction contained 10 bases not matched to a gene. Germline-derived CDR1 and CDR2 are SGHRS and YFSETQ. Here the CDR3 DNA reads TGCGCCAGCAGCCCGGGCGGACAGGTAACCTCCTACAATGAGCAGTTCTTC. Translation: CASSPGGQVTSYNEQFF.

This clonotype was counted between two and nine times. This chain connects TRBV5-1 to TRBJ1-4, with D hard to call. This CDR3 comprises 14 residues. Per germline, CDR1 SGHRS and CDR2 YFSETQ. Trimming cost V 5 bases and J 3 bases, with 11 bases left between them. Here the CDR3 DNA reads TGCGCCAGCAGGAGGGAGGTGGCTAATGAAAAACTGTTTTTT. It specifies CASRREVANEKLFF.

This clonotype was counted only a few times. The gene calls are TRBV20-1 and TRBJ1-1; unclear D gene. The CDR3 contains 11 residues. V lost 6 bases and J 7 bases, leaving 12 bases between the germline ends. The germline V gene encodes CDR1 DFQATT and CDR2 SNEGSKA (reference sequence). CDR3 residues: CSAHNRSEAFF. The CDR3 bases are TGCAGTGCCCACAACAGAAGTGAAGCTTTCTTT.

The rearrangement uses TRBV21-1 and TRBJ2-5; TRBD1 is the table's D call, not checked against the DNA. TRBV21-1 is an annotated pseudogene. The CDR3 sequence is 14 residues long. As DNA, the CDR3 is TGTGCCAGCAGCAAGTCAGGGGGATCGGAGACCCAGTACTTC. Translating it yields CASSKSGGSETQYF.

This clonotype was seen more than once but under ten times. This rearrangement joins TRBV4-3 to TRBJ2-1; D might be TRBD2 (6 bases). This CDR3 has 17 residues. Germline lookup yields CDR1 LGHNA and CDR2 YSLEER. The V end was cut by 1 base, the J end by 0 bases, with 13 bases between. CDR3 nucleotide sequence: TGCGCCAGCAGCCAAGTAGGCGGGACGAGCTCCTACAATGAGCAGTTCTTC. Its translation: CASSQVGGTSSYNEQFF.

This clonotype was seen only a few times. The CDR3 sequence: CASSSHRGRNTGELFF. CDR3 nucleotides: TGTGCCAGCAGCTCTCACAGGGGGCGAAACACCGGGGAGCTGTTTTTT. The V gene is TRBV7-9, the J gene TRBJ2-2, with TRBD1 matching over 9 bases. This CDR3 has 16 residues. CDR1 is SEHNR and CDR2 is FQNEAQ in the germline V gene (reference sequence). V gave up 4 bases and J gave up 2 bases; unmatched junction bases: 5.

The V call is TRBV7-9, the J call TRBJ2-3; D is uncertain. The CDR3 is 13 amino acids. Trimming stripped 5 bases from V and 4 bases from J, with 10 bases between. CDR1 SEHNR and CDR2 FQNEAQ come from the germline V gene (reference sequence). CDR3: CASSRRLADTQYF. In nucleotides, the CDR3 is TGTGCCAGCAGCCGCCGCTTAGCAGATACGCAGTATTTT.

This clonotype has a count of ten or more. The chain combines TRBV4-1 with TRBJ2-2, with 13 bases that match TRBD2. V shed 2 bases and J 3 bases; nucleotides not matched to a gene: 3. This CDR3 has 17 amino acids. The germline V gene encodes CDR1 MGHRA and CDR2 YSYEKL. The CDR3: CASSQTSGGVHTGELFF. CDR3 DNA: TGCGCCAGCAGCCAAACTAGCGGGGGGGTTCACACCGGGGAGCTGTTTTTT.

In this sample, this clonotype turned up a few times. The chain is built from TRBV7-8 and TRBJ1-6; 12 nucleotides agree with TRBD1. V dropped 3 bases and J dropped 9; count of bases not matched to a gene: 6. The CDR3 extends over 16 amino acids. Germline V CDR1 and CDR2: SGHVS, FQNEAQ. CDR3 sequence (DNA): TGTGCCAGCAGCTTCGGGACAGGGGGCGTGGGTTCACCCCTCCACTTT. Its protein product is CASSFGTGGVGSPLHF.

The sample holds one count of this clonotype. J is TRBJ1-1 and V is TRBV19; possible D gene TRBD1, 5 bases. CDR1 and CDR2 from the germline V gene are LNHDA and SQIVND (reference sequence). The CDR3 is 15 residues long. Trimming pared 0 bases from V and 2 bases from J, leaving 10 bases between. CDR3 bases: TGTGCCAGTAGTATAGACGGACAAATAAACACTGAAGCTTTCTTT. This encodes CASSIDGQINTEAFF.

This chain uses TRBV4-2 with TRBJ2-5; 8 bases match TRBD1. Germline values: CDR1 LGHNA, CDR2 YNFKEQ. The CDR3 has 17 amino acids. The V gene end was trimmed by 4 bases and the J gene end by 2 bases; junction bases not matched to a gene: 12. CDR3 bases: TGTGCCAGCAGCCTAGGGGTAAGGACAGGGAAACAAGAGACCCAGTACTTC. Protein sequence: CASSLGVRTGKQETQYF.

The V and J genes are TRBV7-6 and TRBJ2-5, with 7 bases fitting TRBD1. The germline V gene encodes CDR1 SGHVS and CDR2 FNYEAQ. V was clipped by 5 bases and J by 5 bases; unmatched bases: 14. This CDR3 region has 16 residues. CDR3 protein: CASSPTRQGTGETQYF. CDR3 DNA sequence: TGTGCCAGCAGCCCAACTCGACAGGGCACTGGGGAGACCCAGTACTTC. The complete variable domain, with remaining parts taken from reference TRBV7-6 and TRBJ2-5, reads GAGVSQSPRYKVTKRGQDVALRCDPISGHVSLYWYRQALGQGPEFLTYFNYEAQQDKSGLPNDRFSAERPEGSISTLTIQRTEQRDSAMYRCASSPTRQGTGETQYFGPGTRLLVL.

The rearrangement joins TRBV20-1 to TRBJ2-5, with 10 bases matching TRBD2. Germline loops: CDR1 DFQATT, CDR2 SNEGSKA (reference sequence). This CDR3 has 16 amino acids. J gave up 7 bases and V 5 bases, and 16 bases lay outside the gene matches. DNA of the CDR3: TGCAGTGCTGCGCCCTCCACTAGCGGGATAAGGGGGACCCAGTACTTC. Translated, it gives CSAAPSTSGIRGTQYF.

At least ten counts were recorded for this clonotype. J is TRBJ2-1 and V is TRBV11-3, with 13 bases lining up with TRBD2. V gave up 5 bases and J gave up 3 bases; unmatched junction bases: 7. The CDR3 has 17 amino acids. Germline values: CDR1 SGHNT, CDR2 YENEEA. CDR3 DNA: TGTGCCAGCAGCCTCGGACTAGCGGGAGTGGACTACAATGAGCAGTTCTTC. Translated, it gives CASSLGLAGVDYNEQFF.

There are a few counts of this clonotype. The rearrangement uses TRBV30 and TRBJ2-1, with unresolved D. This CDR3 is built from 11 residues. Germline V gene data show CDR1 as GTSNPN and CDR2 as SVGIG (reference sequence). Trimming stripped 0 bases from V and 9 bases from J, with 6 bases between. The CDR3 sequence is CAWSVLGEQFF. The CDR3, as DNA: TGTGCCTGGAGTGTACTTGGTGAGCAGTTCTTC. Full variable domain (rest looked up from reference TRBV30 and TRBJ2-1): SQTIHQWPATLVQPVGSPLSLECTVEGTSNPNLYWYRQAAGRGLQLLFYSVGIGQISSEVPQNLSASRPQDRQFILSSKKLLLSDSGFYLCAWSVLGEQFFGPGTRLTVL.